The present T cell receptor (beta chain) was sequenced within a study of cytomegalovirus exposure and HLA in healthy donors (dated by TCRdb to about 2017). Regarding the research as a whole: In an earlier analysis of roughly 500 of the donors, 276 Gb of sequence data and 95 million to 130 million unique TCR beta sequences from 150 million to 200 million T cells were reported. The aim of the study was to test whether cataloging public T cell receptors could identify signatures of past pathogen exposure. On average, about 200,000 unique TCR beta nucleotide sequences were sequenced per donor among fewer than 500 genotyped donors of the cohort, with 15% to 20% of those sequences being non-productive. To predict cytomegalovirus infection status, the study combined high-throughput TCR immunosequencing, statistical association of individual TCRs with disease status, and machine learning. A later analysis re-analyzed previously published TCR beta repertoires from roughly 630 donors and added high-resolution HLA genotyping to study TCR occurrence patterns. Donor age, sex, ethnicity and CMV serostatus were compiled alongside the repertoire data. In a later genetic analysis, genome-wide SNP genotypes for 398 of the 666 donors were used, and that subset was treated as a discovery cohort. HLA typing included class I and class II loci at four-digit resolution. Of the 350 to 400 genotyped donors, around 81% fell in the genetic ancestry cluster associated with self-reported Caucasian donors. In an earlier analysis of 550 to 700 of the donors, high-throughput TCR beta sequencing was used to judge whether each TCR beta V gene segment behaved as functional or pseudogenic. About five DR-DQ haplotypes were treated as single units for association and clustering because of strong linkage in the cohort. The study profiled the T cell repertoires of 666 subjects by immunosequencing and related them to cytomegalovirus serostatus. In addition to the first cohort of 666 subjects, a separate validation cohort of approximately 120 different subjects was used. An early release covering 550 to 650 HLA-typed donors comprised around 300 gigabases of sequencing data and 85 million or so unique TCR sequences. Rather than drawing on any new phenotypic data, the later analysis identified candidate immune exposures from TCR beta sequences and the way those sequences occurred across donors. Every discovery cohort repertoire had been produced on one sequencing platform. The number of donors typed differed by locus, with roughly 620-640 for A, B, C, DRB1 and DQB1, approximately 500 for DQA1, 600 to 610 for DPA1, and approximately 470 for DPB1. Findings and caveats that apply to the study as a whole: Across donors, most TCR sequences were observed very rarely, whereas some public TCRs were present in many individuals. Strong co-occurrence of HLA alleles, especially DR and DQ, made assigning TCR associations to individual alleles difficult. Sequencing depth was assumed to be roughly uniform across donors in the presence/absence analyses, though that assumption may not hold. HLA typing was unavailable for some donors at each locus, so association tests used only the typed subset. According to a later analysis, parvovirus B19, influenza, CMV and Epstein-Barr virus appeared linked to several top co-occurrence clusters. Specific HLA alleles were associated with about 17,000 TCR beta sequences at a false discovery rate of 0.05 in a later analysis. The study gave a list of about 160 TCR beta chains associated with cytomegalovirus. Three of the identified cytomegalovirus-associated TCR beta chains were confirmed in vitro to be specific for cytomegalovirus antigens. Some IMGT-functional V segments, including TRBV6-2 and TRBV6-3, could not be distinguished by the 87-base-pair reads and were therefore excluded. In a later analysis, TCR association rates were found to vary across HLA loci, with the most associated TCRs seen for DRB1 alleles and the fewest for HLA-C alleles. In an earlier analysis of more than 500 of the donors, most TCR beta V segments appeared in productive rearrangements about 90% or about 30% of the time, broadly matching IMGT annotations. Linkage disequilibrium might explain the correlated functional status among segregating V segments, but an unknown experimental factor could not be excluded. Immune exposure information for the cohort was limited to CMV serostatus. Compared with the approximately 600-donor mean, donors in an Asian-associated ancestry cluster had fewer N-insertions in productive TCRs, according to a later genetic analysis. A cluster of highly shared sequence variants was judged likely to represent a technical artifact of the sequencing pipeline. A further reported finding was that TCR beta sequences accurately predicted the HLA-A and HLA-B alleles for most subjects in the first cohort. The authors suggested that the approach could potentially be extended to other disease states and immunological phenotypes. V-gene and J-gene trimming of TCR beta chains was associated with a missense DCLRE1C variant in a later genetic analysis, and the association was replicated in an independent cohort. Because counts were too low, roughly 17 rarely observed V segments, including chromosome 9 orphons, were left out of the earlier analysis of a few hundred of the donors. Most CMV-associated TCR beta chains appeared to be HLA-restricted in a later analysis, and the HLA associations seemed to be driven largely by CMV exposure. Cytomegalovirus status was reported to be diagnosed by the classifier with high specificity and sensitivity in both the original and validation cohorts. In this cohort, only TCR beta chains were sequenced, and detectable features were limited by the absence of alpha or paired-chain data. In a later analysis, HLA-associated TCR beta chains were found to be more clonally expanded and to have lower generation probabilities than equally common non-associated chains.

The library was obtained by the immunoSEQ multiplex PCR assay. A mixture of 60 forward primers for TCR Vbeta segments and 13 reverse primers for TCR Jbeta segments was used in the multiplex PCR. Amplification of the CDR3 region of rearranged TCR beta genes was performed with a multiplex PCR assay on genomic DNA. The amplified TCR beta libraries were sequenced on the Illumina HiSeq System as 87-base-pair reads. The study's own analysis went as follows. A later analysis tallied around 80 million unique TCR beta chains across the 610 or so repertoires, and around 10 million of those chains were shared by two or more donors. A nearest-neighbor algorithm error-corrected the raw reads and collapsed the reads into unique sequences, merging closely related sequences to remove PCR and sequencing errors. Alignment of CDR3 sequences to IMGT reference sequences was used to assign V, D and J gene segments. For a sequence to be retained, at least a six-nucleotide match to both a V gene segment and a J gene segment was required. A rearrangement counted as productive if the CDR3 had no stop codons and remained in frame with V and J, and every other rearrangement counted as non-productive. CDR3 was defined according to IMGT convention as the region running from the second conserved V-encoded cysteine to the conserved J-encoded phenylalanine. Sequences without an unambiguous match to a single V gene segment were excluded from the earlier analysis of 587 of the donors. An earlier analysis of about 600 of the donors called V segments functional above 56.7% productive rearrangements and segregating when the between-donor standard deviation exceeded 5%. To diagnose cytomegalovirus status from the catalog of TCR beta chain sequences, a statistical classification framework was built. In a later analysis, V and J genes were assigned by comparing TCR nucleotide sequences against IMGT/GENE-DB human TR gene sequences. The TCRdist pipeline was used in a later analysis to assign CDR3 sequences and most-parsimonious VDJ recombination scenarios. A later analysis defined each TCR beta chain by its CDR3 amino acid sequence plus V-gene family, and excluded reads lacking a unique V-gene family. To address suspected cross-contamination and a sequencing artifact, a later analysis removed 450 to 700 highly shared, low-generation-probability nucleotide sequences. In a later analysis, a clonal expansion index was calculated for each public chain from normalized within-repertoire ranks of inferred template counts. In a later analysis, generation probabilities were computed with a VDJ recombination model fitted to out-of-frame rearrangements, and the resulting probabilities were checked against IGoR. In a later analysis, TCR-TCR, TCR-HLA and TCR-CMV co-occurrence was scored with hypergeometric tests, and a repertoire-size bias correction was applied to TCR pairs. In a later analysis, false discovery rates were estimated by permuting HLA or CMV assignments 20 times. In a later analysis, co-occurring TCRs were grouped using DBSCAN, with TCRdist sequence similarity added in when clustering inside HLA-allele-positive subsets. Repertoires with fewer than 30,000 or more than 120,000 public chains were left out of co-occurrence clustering, as were five repertoires with anomalous nucleotide sharing. TCRdb took this table from immuneACCESS and kept in-frame rearrangements with V and J called. Such tables lack part of the clones; where checked against another copy, unresolved V genes explain under half of the gap, and the rest is unexplained. V, J and clone size are those of that table, while D and trimming were read from the DNA. This sample's table contains about 41,000 clones. The ten biggest clones cover roughly 6.2% of the sample.

As for this clone: What this receptor recognizes is not known.

CDR1 MGHDK and CDR2 SYGVNS are derived from the germline V gene. From cysteine to phenylalanine, the CDR3 is 14 amino acids long. Left in the record is the CDR3 DNA by itself, 42 bases read in frame from the first base. Relative to germline, V is 3 bases shorter and J is 8 bases shorter, with 13 bases between their ends. The cohort was made up of approximately 700 healthy bone marrow donors. At the time of sampling, every cohort member was nominally healthy, though immune exposures that went unrecorded were likely present. The donor tested CMV seronegative and was one of the 352 seronegative cohort members. Every donor gave a peripheral blood sample, and the peripheral blood mononuclear cells from that sample were used for TCR beta sequencing. Genomic DNA extraction from the blood cell samples was performed with the Qiagen DNeasy Blood Extraction Kit.

The sequence is built from TRBV25-1 and TRBJ1-4; TRBD1 might be the D gene, on 5 matching bases. The sample consisted of PBMCs. The origin of this receptor is a man aged 30 to 39 in good health and CMV-seronegative. The encoded CDR3 is CASSDSRGVEKLFF. The DNA sequence is TGTGCCAGCAGTGACAGCCGGGGGGTGGAAAAACTGTTTTTT.